This TCR beta chain was captured in a study of T-cell reconstitution after alpha-beta-depleted transplantation in children. Findings of the study overall: At one year after transplant, newly produced T cells mostly accounted for T-cell counts and diversity. Surviving recipient T cells and thymic progenitors underlay high day-60 TCRbeta diversity in some patients.

This clonotype was observed at least ten times. Its antigen is currently unknown. During its preparation, the TCRbeta library received unique molecular identifiers. TCRdb reanalysed the PCR reads using MiXCR and keeps one entry per CDR3 protein. The sample holds approximately 650,000 distinct CDR3 sequences, around 12% seen once. Trimming pared 1 base from V and 5 bases from J, leaving 11 bases between. CDR1 SGHTA and CDR2 FQGNSA come from the germline V gene. There are 14 residues in the CDR3. The gene calls are TRBV7-2 and TRBJ2-5; a weak D match, TRBD2 (6 bases). This TCR was recovered from a girl aged 2-10 years with congenital amegakaryocytic thrombocytopenia, due to receive a stem cell transplant. The sequences come from PBMCs, collected before TCRalphabeta/CD19-depleted stem cell transplant. CDR3 loop: CASSLVRLGETQYF. CDR3 DNA sequence: TGTGCCAGCAGCTTAGTACGACTAGGGGAGACCCAGTACTTC.